These 22 T cell receptor beta chains were sequenced from one sample in a study of blood T cell repertoires in COVID-19. Libraries were prepared by immunoSEQ multiplex PCR; TCRdb keeps only in-frame clonotypes and omits some of them. Of about 230,000 clones listed, around 84% are singletons. The source material was peripheral blood. The receptor source for this set is a man aged 50 to 59 with COVID-19, enrolled during active disease.

This sequence joins TRBV7-8 and TRBJ1-3; D remains ambiguous. V dropped 5 bases and J dropped 4 bases, with 6 bases sitting between them. This CDR3 spans 12 amino acids. Germline lookup yields CDR1 SGHVS and CDR2 FQNEAQ. The CDR3 bases are TGTGCCAGCAGCCTGACAGGAAACACCATATATTTT. It translates to CASSLTGNTIYF.

The genes are TRBV24-1 and TRBJ2-1; 9 positions agree with TRBD2. The CDR3 runs to 17 residues. The germline CDR1 and CDR2 sequences are KGHDR and SFDVKD. The V segment lost 2 bases and the J segment 4 bases; nucleotides outside the gene matches: 8. The CDR3 nucleotides are TGTGCCACCAGTGATTGGAGGGCTAGCGGGACTTACAATGAGCAGTTCTTC. Amino acids: CATSDWRASGTYNEQFF.

This chain links TRBV18 with TRBJ1-1; 8 nucleotides match TRBD1. The length of the CDR3 is 16 residues. Germline values: CDR1 KGHSH, CDR2 LQKENI. V trimming: 4 bases; J trimming: 2 bases; junction bases outside the gene matches: 9. In nucleotides, the CDR3 is TGTGCCAGCTCACTATTACCGACAGGGGAAAACACTGAAGCTTTCTTT. Translated, it gives CASSLLPTGENTEAFF.

The chain employs TRBV7-9 and TRBJ1-1; D gene unclear. V lost 5 bases and J 7 bases, leaving 14 bases between the germline ends. The CDR3 runs to 13 residues. Germline CDR1 is SEHNR and CDR2 is FQNEAQ (reference sequence). In DNA form, the CDR3 reads TGTGCCAGCAGCGGCAGTTATTTCTTTGAAGCTTTCTTT. Its translation is CASSGSYFFEAFF.

V usage is TRBV28 and J usage is TRBJ1-2, with a weak D call TRBD1 (5 bases). Per the germline V gene, CDR1 is MDHEN and CDR2 is SYDVKM. The CDR3 consists of 14 residues. Trimming removed 5 bases at V and 5 bases at J, with 15 bases between. The CDR3 DNA follows: TGTGCCAGCAGTCTCCCGGGGGGACCATATGGCTACACCTTC. It codes for CASSLPGGPYGYTF.

This chain joins TRBV10-3 and TRBJ1-1; no definite D call. The CDR3 has 14 residues. The ends were cut back, 0 bases at V and 1 base at J, with 6 bases in the middle. The germline V gene has CDR1 ENHRY and CDR2 SYGVKD. CDR3 DNA sequence: TGTGCCATCAGTGAGTCTCTCGGGAACACTGAAGCTTTCTTT. Translation gives CAISESLGNTEAFF.

The genes are TRBV2 and TRBJ2-7; 9 bases fit TRBD1. V shed 7 bases and J 5 bases; nucleotides not matched to a gene: 9. The V gene's germline CDR1 is SNHLY and CDR2 FYNNEI. The CDR3 covers 14 residues. The CDR3 region is CASNPGQGRDEQYF. The CDR3 DNA sequence: TGTGCCAGCAATCCGGGACAGGGTCGGGACGAGCAGTACTTC.

The chain carries TRBV5-8 and TRBJ2-1; 7 positions agree with TRBD1. The germline gives CDR1 SGHTS, CDR2 YDEGEE. Unmatched junction bases numbered 9, after V lost 4 bases and J lost 5 bases. The CDR3 extends over 15 amino acids. The CDR3 nucleotides read TGTGCCAGCAGCCAAACAGGGGTTTTAAACAATGAGCAGTTCTTC. Amino acids: CASSQTGVLNNEQFF.

The V and J genes are TRBV5-4 and TRBJ1-2, with unresolved D. V shed 0 bases and J shed 2 bases, with 5 bases lying between them. Germline V gives CDR1 SGHNT, CDR2 YYREEE (reference sequence). The CDR3 has 13 residues. Written as DNA, the CDR3 is TGTGCCAGCAGCTTGGAACAGAACTATGGCTACACCTTC. Its translation is CASSLEQNYGYTF. The complete variable domain, with remaining parts taken from reference TRBV5-4 and TRBJ1-2, reads ETGVTQSPTHLIKTRGQQVTLRCSSQSGHNTVSWYQQALGQGPQFIFQYYREEENGRGNFPPRFSGLQFPNYSSELNVNALELDDSALYLCASSLEQNYGYTFGSGTRLTVV.

This chain connects TRBV19 to TRBJ2-2, with D possibly TRBD2 on 5 matching bases. The germline V and J ends were trimmed by 6 bases and 3 bases, with 8 bases remaining between them. This CDR3 is 13 amino acids long. Germline assignment: CDR1 LNHDA and CDR2 SQIVND (reference sequence). CDR3 nucleotides: TGTGCCAGTAGCCTGGACTACACCGGGGAGCTGTTTTTT. Its translation is CASSLDYTGELFF.

V usage is TRBV19 and J usage is TRBJ2-1, with D perhaps TRBD1 (6 bases). CDR1 and CDR2 (germline): LNHDA, SQIVND (reference sequence). This CDR3 region has 16 residues. Trimming left V 3 bases short and J 7 bases short, with 19 bases between. As DNA, the CDR3 is TGTGCCAGTAGTATGATTGGTGGGGGCAGTGGAAATGAGCAGTTCTTC. This codes for CASSMIGGGSGNEQFF.

V and J are TRBV2 and TRBJ2-7; 9 bases map to TRBD1. V lost 7 bases, J lost 4 bases, and 8 bases stayed unmatched. CDR3 length: 14 amino acids. Germline lookup yields CDR1 SNHLY and CDR2 FYNNEI. The CDR3 reads CASTLDRGRYEQYF. Written as DNA, the CDR3 is TGTGCCAGCACATTGGACAGGGGCAGGTACGAGCAGTACTTC.

For the CDR3, the DNA is TGTGCCAGCAGCTTAGTTGCGGGAGAGGACGAGCAGTACTTC. Translated, it gives CASSLVAGEDEQYF. The genes are TRBV7-9 and TRBJ2-7; 7 nucleotides agree with TRBD2. V dropped 1 base and J dropped 5; count of bases not matched to a gene: 5. The CDR3 is 14 amino acids. Per germline, CDR1 SEHNR and CDR2 FQNEAQ (reference sequence). Full variable domain (outside the CDR3, taken from reference TRBV7-9 and TRBJ2-7): DTGVSQNPRHKITKRGQNVTFRCDPISEHNRLYWYRQTLGQGPEFLTYFQNEAQLEKSRLLSDRFSAERPKGSFSTLEIQRTEQGDSAMYLCASSLVAGEDEQYFGPGTRLTVT.

The genes are TRBV14 and TRBJ1-2; D possibly corresponds to TRBD1 (5 bases). Germline values: CDR1 SGHDN, CDR2 FVKESK. Trimming left V 0 bases short and J 6 bases short, with 20 bases between. This CDR3 has 17 residues. CDR3 in amino acids: CASSQDPYGGSGNGYTF. For the CDR3, the DNA is TGTGCCAGCAGCCAAGACCCATACGGGGGATCCGGTAATGGCTACACCTTC.

Concerning this clone: The sample holds other DNA sequences that translate to the same CDR3. This chain connects TRBV9 to TRBJ1-3, with 9 bases lining up with TRBD1. J gave up 3 bases and V 0 bases, and 4 bases lay outside the gene matches. This CDR3 comprises 16 residues. Germline V gives CDR1 SGDLS, CDR2 YYNGEE. This CDR3 reads CASSVDPTGGGNTIYF. CDR3 nucleotides: TGTGCCAGCAGCGTAGACCCGACAGGGGGTGGAAACACCATATATTTT.

In the case of this clone: Within the sample, other DNA sequences also encode this same CDR3. The V gene is TRBV6-5, the J gene TRBJ1-2; D is uncertain. The CDR3 extends over 14 amino acids. Germline CDR1 MNHEY, CDR2 SVGAGI. Trimming took 6 bases from V and 7 from J, leaving 18 bases between them. CDR3 nucleotides: TGTGCCAGCAGCCCGACCGACACTCTCTCTGGCTACACCTTC. Amino acids: CASSPTDTLSGYTF.

The J gene is TRBJ2-1, the V gene TRBV27; 7 positions match TRBD1. Per germline, CDR1 MNHEY and CDR2 SMNVEV (reference sequence). This CDR3 has 12 amino acids. The V gene end was trimmed by 5 bases and the J gene end by 8 bases; junction bases not matched to a gene: 3. The DNA for the CDR3 is TGTGCCAGCAGTCTACAGGGGTATGAGCAGTTCTTC. Protein sequence: CASSLQGYEQFF.

This chain connects TRBV5-6 to TRBJ1-1; no definite D call. This CDR3 region has 13 residues. Trimming left V 2 bases short and J 6 bases short, with 11 bases between. In germline, CDR1 is SGHDT, CDR2 YYEEEE. In DNA form, the CDR3 reads TGTGCCAGCAGCTTCGGGGTGGGGTCTGAAGCTTTCTTT. It is translated as CASSFGVGSEAFF.

The genes are TRBV18 and TRBJ2-2; D uncertain. The CDR3 loop spans 15 amino acids. The germline CDR1 and CDR2 sequences are KGHSH and LQKENI. Trimming stripped 3 bases from V and 7 bases from J, with 15 bases between. CDR3 in amino acids: CASSPRQEDIGELFF. The CDR3 coding sequence is TGTGCCAGCTCACCGCGTCAGGAAGATATCGGGGAGCTGTTTTTT.

The J gene is TRBJ1-1, the V gene TRBV5-6; D gene ambiguous. From germline, CDR1 is SGHDT and CDR2 YYEEEE. The CDR3 runs to 14 residues. Trimming cost V 4 bases and J 4 bases, with 14 bases left between them. The CDR3 sequence: CASSPPGVSTEAFF. The CDR3 nucleotides read TGTGCCAGCAGCCCCCCCGGGGTGAGCACTGAAGCTTTCTTT. The full variable domain, its missing parts supplied by reference TRBV5-6 and TRBJ1-1, is DAGVTQSPTHLIKTRGQQVTLRCSPKSGHDTVSWYQQALGQGPQFIFQYYEEEERQRGNFPDRFSGHQFPNYSSELNVNALLLGDSALYLCASSPPGVSTEAFFGQGTRLTVV.

This chain joins TRBV5-1 and TRBJ2-5, with 14 nucleotides matching TRBD2. The CDR3 runs 17 residues. After removal of 3 bases from V and 1 base from J, the junction contained 5 bases not matched to a gene. Germline CDR1 reads SGHRS; CDR2 reads YFSETQ. CDR3 nucleotide sequence: TGCGCCAGCAGCTGGGGGACTAGCGGGGGACTCCAAGAGACCCAGTACTTC. This translates into CASSWGTSGGLQETQYF.

This clone has only one observation. This sample also contains other DNA sequences that code for the same CDR3. The rearrangement uses TRBV19 and TRBJ1-6, with TRBD1 matching 9 bases. The CDR3 totals 14 residues. In germline, CDR1 is LNHDA, CDR2 SQIVND (reference sequence). The trim removed 3 bases at V and 7 bases at J, leaving 1 base unmatched. This CDR3 reads CASSIGTGNSPLHF. In DNA, the CDR3 is TGTGCCAGTAGTATTGGGACAGGGAATTCACCCCTCCACTTT.